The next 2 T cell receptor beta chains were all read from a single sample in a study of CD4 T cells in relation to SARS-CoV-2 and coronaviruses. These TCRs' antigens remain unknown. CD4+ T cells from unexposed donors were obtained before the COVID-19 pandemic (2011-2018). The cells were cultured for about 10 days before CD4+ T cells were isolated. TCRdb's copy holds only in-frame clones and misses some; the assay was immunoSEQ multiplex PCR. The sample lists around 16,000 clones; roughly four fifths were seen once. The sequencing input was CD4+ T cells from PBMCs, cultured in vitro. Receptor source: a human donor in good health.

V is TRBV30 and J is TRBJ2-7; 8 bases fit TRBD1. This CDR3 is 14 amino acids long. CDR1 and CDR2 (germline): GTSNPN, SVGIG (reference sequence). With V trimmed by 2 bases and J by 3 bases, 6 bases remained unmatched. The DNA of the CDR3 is TGTGCCTGGAGTTTCCGACAGGGGAACTACGAGCAGTACTTC. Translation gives CAWSFRQGNYEQYF. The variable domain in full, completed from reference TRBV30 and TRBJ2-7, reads SQTIHQWPATLVQPVGSPLSLECTVEGTSNPNLYWYRQAAGRGLQLLFYSVGIGQISSEVPQNLSASRPQDRQFILSSKKLLLSDSGFYLCAWSFRQGNYEQYFGPGTRLTVT.

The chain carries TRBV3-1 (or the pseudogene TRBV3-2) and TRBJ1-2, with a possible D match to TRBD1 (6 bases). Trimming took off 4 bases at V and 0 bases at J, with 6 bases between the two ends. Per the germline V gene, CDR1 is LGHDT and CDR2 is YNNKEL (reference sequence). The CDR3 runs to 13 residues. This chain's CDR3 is CASSRQANYGYTF. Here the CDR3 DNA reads TGTGCCAGCAGCCGACAGGCTAACTATGGCTACACCTTC.